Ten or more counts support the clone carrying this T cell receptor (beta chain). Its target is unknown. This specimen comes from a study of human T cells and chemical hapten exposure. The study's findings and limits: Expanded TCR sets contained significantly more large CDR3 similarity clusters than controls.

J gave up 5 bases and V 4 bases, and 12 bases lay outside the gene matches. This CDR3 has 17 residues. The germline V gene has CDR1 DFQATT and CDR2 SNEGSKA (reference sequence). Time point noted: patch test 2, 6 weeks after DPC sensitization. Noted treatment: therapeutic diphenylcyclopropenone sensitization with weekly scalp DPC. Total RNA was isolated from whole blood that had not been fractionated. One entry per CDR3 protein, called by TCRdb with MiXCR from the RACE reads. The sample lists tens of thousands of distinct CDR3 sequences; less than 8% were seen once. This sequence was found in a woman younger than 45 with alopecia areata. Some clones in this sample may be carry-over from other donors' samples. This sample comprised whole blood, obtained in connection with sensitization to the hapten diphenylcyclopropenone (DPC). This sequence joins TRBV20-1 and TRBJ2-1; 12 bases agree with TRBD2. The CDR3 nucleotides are TGCAGTGCTACCAGATTGCTAGCGGGGGGGATTGACAATGAGCAGTTCTTC. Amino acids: CSATRLLAGGIDNEQFF.